This T cell receptor beta chain emerged from a study of cytomegalovirus exposure and HLA in healthy donors. Study-wide results and caveats: Generally TCR sequences proved uncommon, though certain public TCRs appeared in numerous donors. The classifier reportedly diagnosed cytomegalovirus status with high specificity and sensitivity.

This clone was counted a few times. Its antigen remains unknown. Use of 60 Vbeta and 13 Jbeta primers characterized the PCR. The data were produced by immunoSEQ multiplex PCR, yet TCRdb's version contains in-frame clones alone and is incomplete. The sample contains some 120,000 clones, 70% of which appear only once. The sample taken for sequencing was PBMCs. This TCR derives from a man younger than 40 in good health and CMV-seropositive.

The CDR3 sequence is CASSPRQGDYGYTF. The CDR3 nucleotides are TGCGCCAGCAGCCCTCGACAGGGGGACTATGGCTACACCTTC. V and J are TRBV4-1 and TRBJ1-2, with 9 bases matching TRBD1. CDR1 is MGHRA, CDR2 YSYEKL, per germline. This CDR3 spans 14 amino acids. V shed 4 bases, J shed 3 bases, and the junction held 3 bases outside the gene matches.